A selection of T cell receptor beta chains follows, all from one sample in a study of beta chain features in type 1 diabetes. TCRdb keeps only in-frame clones here, not all; method: immunoSEQ multiplex PCR. The sample has about 450,000 clones; around 10% are singletons. Sequenced sample: naive CD4+ T cells from blood. These TCRs come from a woman aged 18-29 years in good health. Both conserved end residues are part of each CDR3. The order of the fields is D gene, V gene, clone size, J gene, CDR3 protein, CDR3 DNA. D genes are given only for firm matches. Only part of the rows carry a size: once, few, many, or a class if the clone is expanded.

d_gene: TRBD2
v_gene: TRBV7-9
abundance: few
j_gene: TRBJ2-1
CDR3aa: CASSLGSSGANEQFF
CDR3nt: TGTGCCAGCAGTCTTGGGTCTAGCGGGGCCAATGAGCAGTTCTTC

d_gene: -
v_gene: TRBV9
abundance: few
j_gene: TRBJ2-2
CDR3aa: CASSAQPYRKLNTGELFF
CDR3nt: TGTGCCAGCAGCGCACAACCCTACAGAAAGCTGAACACCGGGGAGCTGTTTTTT

d_gene: -
v_gene: TRBV15
abundance: few
j_gene: TRBJ1-5
CDR3aa: CATSRDEGYRQPQHF
CDR3nt: TGTGCCACCAGCAGAGATGAGGGGTATCGGCAGCCCCAGCATTTT

d_gene: -
v_gene: TRBV5-1
abundance: few
j_gene: TRBJ2-5
CDR3aa: CASSFLPWETQYF
CDR3nt: TGCGCCAGCAGCTTTCTTCCTTGGGAGACCCAGTACTTC

d_gene: -
v_gene: TRBV25-1
abundance: -
j_gene: TRBJ2-7
CDR3aa: CASSDPDSRYEQYF
CDR3nt: TGTGCCAGCAGTGATCCAGATTCGCGGTACGAGCAGTACTTC

d_gene: TRBD2
v_gene: TRBV6-5
abundance: few
j_gene: TRBJ2-1
CDR3aa: CASSYSGLAGSRKFF
CDR3nt: TGTGCCAGCAGTTACTCTGGGCTAGCGGGATCCCGCAAGTTCTTC

d_gene: -
v_gene: TRBV7-2
abundance: few
j_gene: TRBJ2-5
CDR3aa: CASSLVEVIQYF
CDR3nt: TGTGCCAGCAGCTTAGTGGAGGTGATCCAGTACTTC

d_gene: TRBD2
v_gene: TRBV7-9
abundance: -
j_gene: TRBJ2-1
CDR3aa: CASSLVSSGRRGNEQFF
CDR3nt: TGTGCCAGCAGCTTAGTGTCTAGCGGGAGAAGGGGCAATGAGCAGTTCTTC

d_gene: TRBD2
v_gene: TRBV28
abundance: -
j_gene: TRBJ2-1
CDR3aa: CASRLAGGGNEQFF
CDR3nt: TGTGCCAGCAGACTAGCGGGGGGAGGTAATGAGCAGTTCTTC

d_gene: -
v_gene: TRBV2
abundance: -
j_gene: TRBJ1-3
CDR3aa: CASSRRGGTIYF
CDR3nt: TGTGCCAGTTCTCGCCGGGGTGGCACCATATATTTT

d_gene: TRBD2
v_gene: TRBV10-3
abundance: -
j_gene: TRBJ2-7
CDR3aa: CAIGSAGVSGEQYF
CDR3nt: TGTGCCATAGGATCAGCGGGAGTATCGGGCGAGCAGTACTTC

d_gene: -
v_gene: TRBV2
abundance: -
j_gene: TRBJ1-5
CDR3aa: CASGGSDQPQHF
CDR3nt: TGTGCCAGCGGGGGCAGCGATCAGCCCCAGCATTTT

d_gene: -
v_gene: TRBV7-3
abundance: few
j_gene: TRBJ2-3
CDR3aa: CASSFGSTTDTQYF
CDR3nt: TGTGCCAGCAGCTTTGGCAGTACCACAGATACGCAGTATTTT

d_gene: TRBD2
v_gene: TRBV4-1
abundance: few
j_gene: TRBJ2-1
CDR3aa: CASSQGLAGVVSYNEQFF
CDR3nt: TGCGCCAGCAGCCAGGGACTAGCGGGAGTAGTCTCCTACAATGAGCAGTTCTTC

d_gene: -
v_gene: TRBV9
abundance: -
j_gene: TRBJ2-1
CDR3aa: CASRGASNEQFF
CDR3nt: TGTGCCAGCAGGGGGGCGAGCAATGAGCAGTTCTTC

d_gene: -
v_gene: TRBV15
abundance: -
j_gene: TRBJ1-5
CDR3aa: CATSRELTSNQPQHF
CDR3nt: TGTGCCACCAGCAGAGAACTCACGAGCAATCAGCCCCAGCATTTT

d_gene: TRBD1
v_gene: TRBV6-6
abundance: few
j_gene: TRBJ1-4
CDR3aa: CASSYSLGTGKLFF
CDR3nt: TGTGCCAGCAGTTACTCGCTGGGGACAGGAAAACTGTTTTTT

d_gene: -
v_gene: TRBV30
abundance: many
j_gene: TRBJ1-5
CDR3aa: CAWSQGFNQPQHF
CDR3nt: TGTGCCTGGAGTCAAGGGTTCAATCAGCCCCAGCATTTT

d_gene: -
v_gene: TRBV2
abundance: -
j_gene: TRBJ2-1
CDR3aa: CASSSRAGWLEQFF
CDR3nt: TGTGCCAGCAGCTCCAGGGCGGGATGGCTTGAGCAGTTCTTC

d_gene: -
v_gene: TRBV11-2
abundance: -
j_gene: TRBJ2-5
CDR3aa: CASSLGALLQETQYF
CDR3nt: TGTGCCAGCAGCTTAGGGGCGTTGCTTCAAGAGACCCAGTACTTC

d_gene: -
v_gene: TRBV9
abundance: few
j_gene: TRBJ2-7
CDR3aa: CASSAPGRSYEQYF
CDR3nt: TGTGCCAGCAGCGCTCCGGGACGGAGCTACGAGCAGTACTTC

d_gene: -
v_gene: TRBV29-1
abundance: few
j_gene: TRBJ1-1
CDR3aa: CSYTRHLNTEAFF
CDR3nt: TGCAGCTATACCCGGCACCTGAACACTGAAGCTTTCTTT

d_gene: -
v_gene: TRBV6-6
abundance: few
j_gene: TRBJ1-4
CDR3aa: CAVSQAATNEKLFF
CDR3nt: TGTGCCGTCTCCCAGGCGGCAACTAATGAAAAACTGTTTTTT

d_gene: -
v_gene: TRBV4-1
abundance: -
j_gene: TRBJ2-6
CDR3aa: CASSQADTGSGANVLTF
CDR3nt: TGCGCCAGCAGCCAAGCCGACACCGGCTCTGGGGCCAACGTCCTGACTTTC

d_gene: -
v_gene: TRBV7-2
abundance: few
j_gene: TRBJ1-6
CDR3aa: CASRAGLADSPLHF
CDR3nt: TGTGCCAGCAGGGCAGGGTTGGCCGATTCACCCCTCCACTTT

d_gene: -
v_gene: TRBV29-1
abundance: few
j_gene: TRBJ1-2
CDR3aa: CSVEKGSIYGYTF
CDR3nt: TGCAGCGTTGAGAAGGGATCTATCTATGGCTACACCTTC

d_gene: -
v_gene: TRBV7-2
abundance: -
j_gene: TRBJ1-5
CDR3aa: CASSLQGNQPQHF
CDR3nt: TGTGCCAGCAGCTTACAGGGCAATCAGCCCCAGCATTTT

d_gene: -
v_gene: TRBV14
abundance: -
j_gene: TRBJ2-1
CDR3aa: CASSQETYFYNEQFF
CDR3nt: TGTGCCAGCAGCCAAGAAACCTACTTCTACAATGAGCAGTTCTTC

d_gene: -
v_gene: TRBV7-9
abundance: -
j_gene: TRBJ1-2
CDR3aa: CASSVRATYGYTF
CDR3nt: TGTGCCAGCAGCGTTAGAGCTACCTATGGCTACACCTTC

d_gene: -
v_gene: TRBV7-2
abundance: -
j_gene: TRBJ2-4
CDR3aa: CASSLAGTLAKNIQYF
CDR3nt: TGTGCCAGCAGCTTAGCGGGGACCCTAGCCAAAAACATTCAGTACTTC

d_gene: TRBD1
v_gene: TRBV10-3
abundance: few
j_gene: TRBJ1-1
CDR3aa: CAISRQGSTEAFF
CDR3nt: TGTGCCATCAGTAGACAGGGATCCACTGAAGCTTTCTTT

d_gene: -
v_gene: TRBV28
abundance: -
j_gene: TRBJ2-1
CDR3aa: CASSFHGRLNEQFF
CDR3nt: TGTGCCAGCAGTTTTCACGGTCGCCTGAATGAGCAGTTCTTC

d_gene: TRBD1
v_gene: TRBV5-1
abundance: few
j_gene: TRBJ2-5
CDR3aa: CASSLEGRGTGAQETQYF
CDR3nt: TGCGCCAGCAGCTTGGAGGGTAGAGGGACAGGGGCTCAAGAGACCCAGTACTTC

d_gene: TRBD1
v_gene: TRBV5-8
abundance: few
j_gene: TRBJ1-1
CDR3aa: CASSARQGTEAFF
CDR3nt: TGTGCCAGCAGCGCCAGACAGGGAACTGAAGCTTTCTTT

d_gene: TRBD2
v_gene: TRBV4-2
abundance: -
j_gene: TRBJ2-5
CDR3aa: CASSQEMAVAGAGTQYF
CDR3nt: TGTGCCAGCAGCCAAGAGATGGCGGTAGCGGGAGCGGGGACCCAGTACTTC

d_gene: -
v_gene: TRBV15
abundance: few
j_gene: TRBJ1-4
CDR3aa: CATRYRHATNEKLFF
CDR3nt: TGTGCCACCAGGTACAGACATGCAACTAATGAAAAACTGTTTTTT

d_gene: -
v_gene: TRBV19
abundance: few
j_gene: TRBJ1-4
CDR3aa: CASKINEKLFF
CDR3nt: TGTGCCAGTAAGATAAATGAAAAACTGTTTTTT

d_gene: -
v_gene: TRBV18
abundance: few
j_gene: TRBJ2-2
CDR3aa: CASSPLDTGELFF
CDR3nt: TGTGCCAGCTCACCACTGGACACCGGGGAGCTGTTTTTT

d_gene: TRBD1
v_gene: TRBV7-3
abundance: -
j_gene: TRBJ2-1
CDR3aa: CASRQGGSHNEQFF
CDR3nt: TGTGCCAGCAGACAGGGGGGCAGCCACAATGAGCAGTTCTTC

d_gene: -
v_gene: TRBV29-1
abundance: few
j_gene: TRBJ2-3
CDR3aa: CSFRGMLTDTQYF
CDR3nt: TGCAGCTTCCGGGGCATGCTCACAGATACGCAGTATTTT

d_gene: -
v_gene: TRBV7-9
abundance: few
j_gene: TRBJ1-4
CDR3aa: CASSLPVMAVNEKLFF
CDR3nt: TGTGCCAGCAGCTTGCCCGTGATGGCGGTCAATGAAAAACTGTTTTTT

d_gene: -
v_gene: TRBV25-1
abundance: -
j_gene: TRBJ2-2
CDR3aa: CASDDTGELFF
CDR3nt: TGTGCCAGTGATGACACCGGGGAGCTGTTTTTT

d_gene: -
v_gene: TRBV7-2
abundance: -
j_gene: TRBJ2-5
CDR3aa: CASAGGRRETQYF
CDR3nt: TGTGCCAGCGCAGGGGGGCGCAGGGAGACCCAGTACTTC

d_gene: -
v_gene: TRBV7-9
abundance: -
j_gene: TRBJ2-5
CDR3aa: CASLGFHGVYETQYF
CDR3nt: TGTGCCAGCCTTGGTTTTCACGGAGTGTATGAGACCCAGTACTTC

d_gene: -
v_gene: TRBV7-2
abundance: few
j_gene: TRBJ2-5
CDR3aa: CASTTRKTGRETQYF
CDR3nt: TGTGCCAGCACTACCCGGAAGACAGGGAGGGAGACCCAGTACTTC

d_gene: TRBD1
v_gene: TRBV28
abundance: -
j_gene: TRBJ1-2
CDR3aa: CASSAPGQGSNYGYTF
CDR3nt: TGTGCCAGCAGTGCCCCGGGACAGGGTTCCAACTATGGCTACACCTTC

d_gene: TRBD2
v_gene: TRBV7-9
abundance: -
j_gene: TRBJ2-3
CDR3aa: CASSFIAGGGTDTQYF
CDR3nt: TGTGCCAGCAGCTTTATAGCGGGAGGGGGCACAGATACGCAGTATTTT

d_gene: -
v_gene: TRBV2
abundance: few
j_gene: TRBJ2-1
CDR3aa: CASSTGTGHNEQFF
CDR3nt: TGTGCCAGCAGTACAGGGACGGGACACAATGAGCAGTTCTTC

d_gene: TRBD2
v_gene: TRBV7-2
abundance: few
j_gene: TRBJ2-3
CDR3aa: CASSPRLANTDTQYF
CDR3nt: TGTGCCAGCAGCCCGCGACTAGCGAACACAGATACGCAGTATTTT

d_gene: -
v_gene: TRBV29-1
abundance: few
j_gene: TRBJ2-5
CDR3aa: CSVPWFWAQYF
CDR3nt: TGCAGCGTTCCATGGTTCTGGGCCCAGTACTTC

d_gene: -
v_gene: TRBV7-9
abundance: -
j_gene: TRBJ1-1
CDR3aa: CASSTDGRKAFF
CDR3nt: TGTGCCAGCAGCACGGACGGTCGGAAAGCTTTCTTT

d_gene: -
v_gene: TRBV4-1
abundance: -
j_gene: TRBJ2-4
CDR3aa: CASSQDSTTWRNIQYF
CDR3nt: TGCGCCAGCAGCCAAGACTCCACGACATGGAGAAACATTCAGTACTTC

d_gene: -
v_gene: TRBV6-6
abundance: few
j_gene: TRBJ2-6
CDR3aa: CASSLPPSGANVLTF
CDR3nt: TGTGCCAGCAGCCTTCCGCCCTCTGGGGCCAACGTCCTGACTTTC

d_gene: -
v_gene: TRBV30
abundance: few
j_gene: TRBJ2-1
CDR3aa: CAWGTVRGEQFF
CDR3nt: TGTGCCTGGGGGACCGTAAGGGGAGAGCAGTTCTTC

d_gene: -
v_gene: TRBV7-8
abundance: -
j_gene: TRBJ2-1
CDR3aa: CASSFSPEMNEQFF
CDR3nt: TGTGCCAGCAGCTTTTCGCCCGAGATGAATGAGCAGTTCTTC

d_gene: TRBD1
v_gene: TRBV5-1
abundance: -
j_gene: TRBJ2-2
CDR3aa: CASSPRTGTNTGELFF
CDR3nt: TGCGCCAGCAGCCCGCGGACAGGGACAAACACCGGGGAGCTGTTTTTT

d_gene: -
v_gene: TRBV5-1
abundance: few
j_gene: TRBJ2-1
CDR3aa: CASSLGGTAINEQFF
CDR3nt: TGCGCCAGCAGCTTGGGCGGGACAGCTATCAATGAGCAGTTCTTC